Listed here are 31 T cell receptor beta chains from one sample, sequenced in a study of blood T cell repertoires in COVID-19. TCRdb keeps only in-frame clones here, not all; method: immunoSEQ multiplex PCR. The data contain just under 150,000 clones, 70% to 90% of them seen just once; the ten biggest clones take up about 2.6%. The source material was peripheral blood. The receptors here all came from a human donor with acute or convalescent COVID-19. The donor label of this sample is uncertain.

The chain joins TRBV29-1 to TRBJ2-2, with D perhaps matching TRBD2 (5 bases). This CDR3 region has 14 residues. Trimming stripped 4 bases from V and 4 bases from J, with 13 bases between. From germline, CDR1 is SQVTM and CDR2 ANQGSEA. This chain's CDR3 is CSVARDMSTGELFF. The DNA for the CDR3 is TGCAGCGTTGCGAGGGATATGAGCACCGGGGAGCTGTTTTTT.

This rearrangement joins TRBV7-9 to TRBJ1-2, with D maybe TRBD1 (6 bases). The V end lost 5 bases, the J end lost 7 bases, and 17 bases lay between the germline ends. The CDR3 runs to 14 residues. Germline V gene sequence: CDR1 SEHNR, CDR2 FQNEAQ (reference sequence). CDR3 residues: CASSQEGDAFGYTF. The CDR3 nucleotides read TGTGCCAGCAGCCAAGAGGGGGACGCCTTTGGCTACACCTTC.

The rearrangement uses TRBV5-4 and TRBJ2-1; D unclear. CDR3 length: 14 amino acids. CDR1 and CDR2 from the germline V gene are SGHNT and YYREEE (reference sequence). V was cut by 0 bases and J by 8 bases, with 12 bases left in between. The CDR3 DNA follows: TGTGCCAGCAGCTTGGCCTTCAGAGGCCATGAGCAGTTCTTC. Translated, it gives CASSLAFRGHEQFF. Combining the CDR3 with reference TRBV5-4 and TRBJ2-1 gives the whole variable domain ETGVTQSPTHLIKTRGQQVTLRCSSQSGHNTVSWYQQALGQGPQFIFQYYREEENGRGNFPPRFSGLQFPNYSSELNVNALELDDSALYLCASSLAFRGHEQFFGPGTRLTVL.

The chain uses TRBV30 and TRBJ2-1; D is perhaps TRBD2 (6 bases). Per germline, CDR1 GTSNPN and CDR2 SVGIG (reference sequence). The CDR3 is 15 residues long. The germline V and J ends were trimmed by 6 bases and 4 bases, with 19 bases remaining between them. In nucleotides, the CDR3 is TGTGCCTGTCCTCGGGGGAGTGGCGGATACAATGAGCAGTTCTTC. It codes for CACPRGSGGYNEQFF.

CDR3 protein: CAWSALLEGTQYF. CDR3 sequence (DNA): TGTGCCTGGAGTGCTCTACTGGAGGGTACGCAGTATTTT. The chain recombines TRBV30 with TRBJ2-3; maybe TRBD2 (6 bases). Per the germline V gene, CDR1 is GTSNPN and CDR2 is SVGIG (reference sequence). CDR3 length: 13 amino acids. Between the trimmed V and J ends, which lost 1 base and 8 bases, there was a span of 13 bases.

This clone was recorded once. The chain couples TRBV4-3 to TRBJ2-3; possible D gene TRBD1, 6 bases. This CDR3 is built from 13 residues. V was pared by 2 bases and J by 8 bases, with 11 bases between. Germline CDR1 is LGHNA and CDR2 is YSLEER. CDR3 nucleotide sequence: TGCGCCAGCAGCCAACAGGGGCGAGGTACGCAGTATTTT. This translates into CASSQQGRGTQYF.

The genes are TRBV28 and TRBJ1-2, with TRBD1 identical over 8 bases. Germline trimming cut 1 base from V and 2 bases from J; bases unmatched to any gene: 6. The V gene's germline CDR1 is MDHEN and CDR2 SYDVKM. The CDR3 is 16 amino acids. CDR3 bases: TGTGCCAGCAGTTTATATGGACAGGGAACAAACTATGGCTACACCTTC. It yields the protein CASSLYGQGTNYGYTF.

The rearrangement links TRBV10-3 to TRBJ1-2, with D perhaps TRBD1 (6 bases). The germline V and J ends were trimmed by 4 bases and 1 base, with 10 bases remaining between them. Per germline, CDR1 ENHRY and CDR2 SYGVKD. The CDR3 spans 14 residues. The CDR3 spells CAISGDRSNYGYTF. In nucleotides, the CDR3 is TGTGCCATCAGTGGTGACAGGAGTAACTATGGCTACACCTTC.

The V gene is TRBV4-3, the J gene TRBJ2-7, with 8 bases identical to TRBD1. The germline V gene encodes CDR1 LGHNA and CDR2 YSLEER. The V segment lost 0 bases and the J segment 3 bases; nucleotides outside the gene matches: 10. The CDR3 runs 17 residues. DNA for the CDR3: TGCGCCAGCAGCCAAGATCTTTCAGGGGGCGCATTCTACGAGCAGTACTTC. Translated, it gives CASSQDLSGGAFYEQYF.

This chain connects TRBV30 to TRBJ1-1; unclear D gene. The germline gives CDR1 GTSNPN, CDR2 SVGIG (reference sequence). The CDR3 runs to 13 residues. The germline V and J ends were trimmed by 0 bases and 1 base, with 6 bases remaining between them. The CDR3 sequence: CAWSVKRNTEAFF. CDR3 nucleotides: TGTGCCTGGAGTGTGAAGCGGAACACTGAAGCTTTCTTT.

The chain couples TRBV2 to TRBJ1-2; 7 bases align to TRBD1. The CDR3 consists of 14 residues. CDR1 and CDR2 (germline): SNHLY, FYNNEI. Trimming removed 4 bases from V and 5 bases from J; junction bases left unmatched: 7. The CDR3 DNA follows: TGTGCCAGCAGTGGACAGGGCCCGATTTATGGCTACACCTTC. It encodes CASSGQGPIYGYTF. Full variable domain (remainder filled in from reference TRBV2 and TRBJ1-2): EPEVTQTPSHQVTQMGQEVILRCVPISNHLYFYWYRQILGQKVEFLVSFYNNEISEKSEIFDDQFSVERPDGSNFTLKIRSTKLEDSAMYFCASSGQGPIYGYTFGSGTRLTVV.

The V gene is TRBV2, the J gene TRBJ2-6; 9 nucleotides align to TRBD2. Germline assignment: CDR1 SNHLY and CDR2 FYNNEI. The CDR3 extends over 16 amino acids. Trimming at V came to 6 bases and at J to 0 bases, leaving 3 bases not matched to a gene. In nucleotides, the CDR3 is TGTGCCAGCAGCCCGCGGGGGGGCTCTGGGGCCAACGTCCTGACTTTC. Amino acid sequence: CASSPRGGSGANVLTF.

The rearrangement joins TRBV29-1 to TRBJ1-1; D possibly corresponds to TRBD1 (6 bases). Germline V CDR1 and CDR2: SQVTM, ANQGSEA. The CDR3 contains 11 residues. Between the trimmed V and J ends, which lost 7 bases and 7 bases, there was a span of 13 bases. This chain's CDR3 is CSEITQGEAFF. The CDR3 DNA is TGCAGCGAGATCACACAGGGTGAAGCTTTCTTT. The whole variable domain, filled in from reference TRBV29-1 and TRBJ1-1, reads SAVISQKPSRDICQRGTSLTIQCQVDSQVTMMFWYRQQPGQSLTLIATANQGSEATYESGFVIDKFPISRPNLTFSTLTVSNMSPEDSSIYLCSEITQGEAFFGQGTRLTVV.

The rearrangement links TRBV30 to TRBJ1-6; 7 bases are shared with TRBD1. V gave up 8 bases and J gave up 4 bases; unmatched junction bases: 5. The CDR3 length is 13 residues. The germline CDR1 and CDR2 sequences are GTSNPN and SVGIG (reference sequence). The CDR3 here is CARATGYNSPLHF. CDR3 DNA sequence: TGTGCCCGGGCGACAGGGTATAATTCACCCCTCCACTTT. Based on the CDR3 plus reference TRBV30 and TRBJ1-6, the full variable domain is SQTIHQWPATLVQPVGSPLSLECTVEGTSNPNLYWYRQAAGRGLQLLFYSVGIGQISSEVPQNLSASRPQDRQFILSSKKLLLSDSGFYLCARATGYNSPLHFGNGTRLTVT.

The chain has TRBV7-9 and TRBJ1-1; D call uncertain. Trimming shortened V by 3 bases and J by 2 bases, and 4 bases separated the two germline ends. Germline values: CDR1 SEHNR, CDR2 FQNEAQ (reference sequence). The CDR3 length is 12 residues. CDR3 in amino acids: CASSFPNTEAFF. For the CDR3, the DNA is TGTGCCAGCAGCTTCCCTAACACTGAAGCTTTCTTT.

With respect to this clone: Additional DNA sequences in this sample encode the identical CDR3. V gene TRBV11-3 combines with J gene TRBJ2-1, with TRBD2 matching 8 bases. The germline CDR1 and CDR2 sequences are SGHNT and YENEEA. The CDR3 spans 15 residues. J gave up 4 bases and V 2 bases, and 4 bases lay outside the gene matches. The CDR3 DNA reads as TGTGCCAGCAGCTTACGCGGGGGGTCATACAATGAGCAGTTCTTC. Protein: CASSLRGGSYNEQFF.

The chain combines TRBV25-1 with TRBJ2-1, with a weak D call TRBD1 (5 bases). This CDR3 contains 15 residues. Germline V gives CDR1 MGHDK, CDR2 SYGVNS. V shed 2 bases and J shed 1 base, with 9 bases lying between them. The CDR3: CASSERAGSYNEQFF. CDR3 sequence (DNA): TGTGCCAGCAGTGAAAGGGCAGGGTCCTACAATGAGCAGTTCTTC.

The J gene is TRBJ1-5, the V gene TRBV6-5, with D maybe TRBD1 (5 bases). Trimming removed 9 bases from V and 0 bases from J, with 9 bases in between. CDR3 length equals 13 residues. The germline CDR1 and CDR2 sequences are MNHEY and SVGAGI. The CDR3 sequence: CASTQVSNQPQHF. DNA for the CDR3: TGTGCCAGTACACAGGTTAGCAATCAGCCCCAGCATTTT.

The chain carries TRBV15 and TRBJ2-5; 10 bases map to TRBD1. This CDR3 contains 18 residues. Unmatched junction bases numbered 8, after V lost 0 bases and J lost 1 base. CDR1 and CDR2 from the germline V gene are LNHNV and YYDKDF (reference sequence). In DNA form, the CDR3 reads TGTGCCACCAGCAGAGATGGTTCGGGACAGGGGTTCCAAGAGACCCAGTACTTC. This sequence encodes CATSRDGSGQGFQETQYF.

This chain joins TRBV24-1 and TRBJ2-6; a weak D match, TRBD1 (6 bases). The CDR3 consists of 19 residues. Trimming removed 3 bases from V and 0 bases from J, with 17 bases in between. Germline lookup yields CDR1 KGHDR and CDR2 SFDVKD. CDR3: CATSDPLRDTNSGANVLTF. The CDR3 nucleotides read TGTGCCACCAGTGATCCCCTCCGGGACACCAACTCTGGGGCCAACGTCCTGACTTTC.

This chain uses TRBV6-1 with TRBJ1-2; perhaps TRBD1 as D (5 bases). This CDR3 comprises 13 residues. Deletions cut 1 base from V and 4 bases from J, with 7 bases between. Germline CDR1 reads MNHNS; CDR2 reads SASEGT. The CDR3 DNA follows: TGTGCCAGCAGTGAAGGGGGCCCCTATGGCTACACCTTC. This encodes CASSEGGPYGYTF.

The V call is TRBV11-2, the J call TRBJ1-6; unclear D gene. This CDR3 has 14 amino acids. Deletions cut 5 bases from V and 7 bases from J, with 12 bases between. CDR1 and CDR2 (germline): SGHAT, FQNNGV. The CDR3 nucleotides read TGTGCCAGCAGCCGAGGGAGCGACAATTCACCCCTCCACTTT. Protein product: CASSRGSDNSPLHF. The complete variable domain, with remaining parts taken from reference TRBV11-2 and TRBJ1-6, reads EAGVAQSPRYKIIEKRQSVAFWCNPISGHATLYWYQQILGQGPKLLIQFQNNGVVDDSQLPKDRFSAERLKGVDSTLKIQPAKLEDSAVYLCASSRGSDNSPLHFGNGTRLTVT.

The chain has TRBV5-1 and TRBJ2-1, with TRBD1 matching over 7 bases. Germline lookup yields CDR1 SGHRS and CDR2 YFSETQ. Losses at the gene ends were 2 bases for V and 2 bases for J; bases not matched to a gene: 4. This CDR3 has 15 residues. The CDR3 loop reads CASSLGDRAYNEQFF. In nucleotides, the CDR3 is TGCGCCAGCAGCTTAGGAGACAGGGCCTACAATGAGCAGTTCTTC.

This chain links TRBV25-1 with TRBJ2-2, with D possibly TRBD1 on 5 matching bases. V was shortened by 4 bases and J by 6 bases, with 12 bases between the two germline ends. The germline gives CDR1 MGHDK, CDR2 SYGVNS. The CDR3 spans 14 residues. Here the CDR3 reads CASSAAGYAGELFF. In DNA form, the CDR3 reads TGTGCCAGCAGTGCTGCAGGGTACGCCGGGGAGCTGTTTTTT.

This clone was found once. The V and J genes are TRBV11-2 and TRBJ2-1, with TRBD1 matching over 9 bases. The CDR3 runs to 14 residues. Trimming cost V 5 bases and J 8 bases; bases outside gene matches: 7. Germline CDR1 is SGHAT and CDR2 is FQNNGV. Here the CDR3 reads CASSRDRVTDEQFF. The CDR3 nucleotides are TGTGCCAGCAGCCGGGACAGGGTCACCGATGAGCAGTTCTTC.

The chain carries TRBV5-4 and TRBJ1-6; tentatively, D is TRBD1 (5 bases). The CDR3 contains 15 residues. Germline lookup yields CDR1 SGHNT and CDR2 YYREEE (reference sequence). V lost 1 base to trimming and J lost 7 bases, with 12 bases between them. As DNA, the CDR3 is TGTGCCAGCAGCTTGACCACAGGAAACAATTCACCCCTCCACTTT. Translated, it gives CASSLTTGNNSPLHF.

This rearrangement joins TRBV14 to TRBJ1-1; possible D gene TRBD1, 5 bases. V was pared by 1 base and J by 4 bases, with 16 bases between. The germline gives CDR1 SGHDN, CDR2 FVKESK. CDR3 length equals 16 residues. The CDR3 coding sequence is TGTGCCAGCAGCCAAGTCAGGCCCCAGGGTATCACTGAAGCTTTCTTT. Translated: CASSQVRPQGITEAFF.

This clone has just a few counts. V is TRBV19 and J is TRBJ1-1; possibly TRBD1 for D (6 bases). Germline CDR1 is LNHDA and CDR2 is SQIVND (reference sequence). The V and J ends lost 7 bases and 5 bases respectively, with 14 bases between them. The CDR3 length is 13 residues. The CDR3 coding sequence is TGTGCCAGTATCCGTGGGGGCTGGACTGAAGCTTTCTTT. It encodes CASIRGGWTEAFF. Full variable domain (outside the CDR3, taken from reference TRBV19 and TRBJ1-1): DGGITQSPKYLFRKEGQNVTLSCEQNLNHDAMYWYRQDPGQGLRLIYYSQIVNDFQKGDIAEGYSVSREKKESFPLTVTSAQKNPTAFYLCASIRGGWTEAFFGQGTRLTVV.

The chain uses TRBV7-2 and TRBJ2-5, with D possibly TRBD2 on 6 matching bases. Trimming cost V 3 bases and J 5 bases, with 16 bases left between them. The CDR3 sequence is 15 residues long. In germline, CDR1 is SGHTA, CDR2 FQGNSA. The DNA for the CDR3 is TGTGCCAGCAGCTTGGAGGCGGGAAGCGGGGAGACCCAGTACTTC. Encoded protein: CASSLEAGSGETQYF.

CDR3 in amino acids: CASSQAVALNTEAFF. The CDR3 DNA reads as TGCGCCAGCAGCCAGGCGGTGGCCTTGAACACTGAAGCTTTCTTT. The chain joins TRBV4-3 to TRBJ1-1; D unresolved. V was shortened by 3 bases and J by 0 bases, with 11 bases between the two germline ends. There are 15 residues in the CDR3. From germline, CDR1 is LGHNA and CDR2 YSLEER.

The chain is built from TRBV6-2 or TRBV6-3 and TRBJ2-3; TRBD1 aligns across 7 bases. This CDR3 has 14 residues. Germline lookup yields CDR1 MNHEY and CDR2 SVGEGT. Unmatched junction bases numbered 9, after V lost 6 bases and J lost 6 bases. The chain's CDR3 is CASSHEGARDTQYF. CDR3 bases: TGTGCCAGCAGCCACGAGGGGGCGCGGGATACGCAGTATTTT.